This TCR beta chain was recovered during a study of graft-versus-host responses after intestinal transplantation. About the research overall: Induction with anti-thymocyte globulin, then tacrolimus and steroids for approximately three years, was given to all recipients. Study findings and constraints: Those patients showing graft-donor T cell macrochimerism displayed high graft-versus-host to host-versus-graft clonal ratios in allografts. Researchers found GvH clones in recipient marrow, and some showed up first in ileum or blood.

Germline V gene data show CDR1 as WSHSY and CDR2 as SAAADI. This CDR3 contains 13 residues. TCRdb's table, derived via immunoSEQ multiplex PCR, lists solely in-frame clones and lacks some. The sample records about 110,000 clones, approximately 86% being singletons. Concerning this clone itself: As yet, its antigen is unknown.

The chain combines TRBV10-2 with TRBJ2-5; D is ambiguous. The assigned J gene may be wrong: the sequence end matches TRBJ2-7 better. This receptor was identified in a human donor who was the organ donor for an intestinal transplant. The specimen was unstimulated CD4+ T cells sorted from spleen or lymph node cells, collected before transplant. The DNA for the CDR3 is TGCGCCAGCAGTGAGCTGAGTAGATACGAGCAGTACTTC. Translation gives CASSELSRYEQYF.